This T cell receptor (beta chain) was recorded in a study of T cells in Graves' hyperthyroidism and ophthalmopathy. Study in general: Peripheral blood samples were taken at initial diagnosis, prior to any treatment. Study observations and caveats: Blood also contained most expanded thyroid clonotypes above 0.001.

The J segment lost 8 bases and the V segment lost 7 bases, leaving 4 bases of the junction unmatched. CDR1 is SQVTM, CDR2 ANQGSEA, per germline. The CDR3 covers 11 residues. Authors of the study amplified TCR beta CDR3 regions from RNA transcripts. First-round RT-PCR of the TCR CDR3 relied on the HTBI primer set. MiXCR was run by TCRdb on the multiplex PCR reads, yielding one entry per CDR3 protein. The top ten hold roughly 8% of the sample, which has about 400,000 distinct CDR3 sequences, 15% to 18% seen once. This clonotype showed up many times. Antigen: not known. Each 10 ml fresh peripheral blood draw supplied the PBMCs.

V usage is TRBV29-1 and J usage is TRBJ1-2, with 10 positions matching TRBD1. Sequenced material: blood. The sequence derives from a woman under 30 with Graves' hyperthyroidism. This CDR3 reads CSAQDRGGYTF. DNA for the CDR3: TGCAGCGCCCAGGACAGGGGGGGCTACACCTTC.